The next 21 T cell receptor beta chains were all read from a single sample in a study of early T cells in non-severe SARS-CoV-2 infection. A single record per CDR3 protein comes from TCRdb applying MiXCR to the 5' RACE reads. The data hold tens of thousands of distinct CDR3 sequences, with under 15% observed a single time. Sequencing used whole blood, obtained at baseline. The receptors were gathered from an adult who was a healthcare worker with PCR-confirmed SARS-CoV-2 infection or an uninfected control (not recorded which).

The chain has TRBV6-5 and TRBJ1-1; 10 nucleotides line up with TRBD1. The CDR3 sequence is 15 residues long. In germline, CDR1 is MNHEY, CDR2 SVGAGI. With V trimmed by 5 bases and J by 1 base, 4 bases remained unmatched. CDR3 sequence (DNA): TGTGCCAGCAGTCGACGGACAGGGGGGAACACTGAAGCTTTCTTT. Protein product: CASSRRTGGNTEAFF.

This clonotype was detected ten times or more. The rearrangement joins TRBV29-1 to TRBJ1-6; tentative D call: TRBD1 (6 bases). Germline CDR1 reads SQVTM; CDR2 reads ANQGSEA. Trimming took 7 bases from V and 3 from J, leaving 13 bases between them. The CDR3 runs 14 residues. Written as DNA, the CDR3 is TGCAGCGGGGGGACAAACTTCTATAATTCACCCCTCCACTTT. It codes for CSGGTNFYNSPLHF.

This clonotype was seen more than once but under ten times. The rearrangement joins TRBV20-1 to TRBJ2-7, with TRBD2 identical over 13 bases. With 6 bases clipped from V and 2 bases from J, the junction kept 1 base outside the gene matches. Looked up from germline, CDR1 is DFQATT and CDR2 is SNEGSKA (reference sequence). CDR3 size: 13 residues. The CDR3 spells CSAGLAGPYEQYF. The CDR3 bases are TGCAGTGCGGGACTAGCGGGGCCCTACGAGCAGTACTTC.

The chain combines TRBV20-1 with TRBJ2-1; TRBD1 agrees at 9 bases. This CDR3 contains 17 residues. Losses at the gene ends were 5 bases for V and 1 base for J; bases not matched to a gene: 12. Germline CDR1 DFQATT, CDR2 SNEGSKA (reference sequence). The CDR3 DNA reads TGCAGTGCTCCTTCTTCCCGACAGGGGGTATCCTACAATGAGCAGTTCTTC. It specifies CSAPSSRQGVSYNEQFF.

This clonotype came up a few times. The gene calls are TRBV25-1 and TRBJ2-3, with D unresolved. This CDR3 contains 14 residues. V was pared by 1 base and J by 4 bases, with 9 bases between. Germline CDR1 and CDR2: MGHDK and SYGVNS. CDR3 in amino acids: CASSELSRPDTQYF. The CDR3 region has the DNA TGTGCCAGCAGTGAATTAAGTAGACCAGATACGCAGTATTTT.

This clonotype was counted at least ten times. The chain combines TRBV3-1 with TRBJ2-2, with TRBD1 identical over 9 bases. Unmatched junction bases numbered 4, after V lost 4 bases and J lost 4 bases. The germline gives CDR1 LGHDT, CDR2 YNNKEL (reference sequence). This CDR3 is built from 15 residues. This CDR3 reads CASSLRQGGTGELFF. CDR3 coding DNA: TGTGCCAGCAGCCTAAGACAGGGGGGCACCGGGGAGCTGTTTTTT.

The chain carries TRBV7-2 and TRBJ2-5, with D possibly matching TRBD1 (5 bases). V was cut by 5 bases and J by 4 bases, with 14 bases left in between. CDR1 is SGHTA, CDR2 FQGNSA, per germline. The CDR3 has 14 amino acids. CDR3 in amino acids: CASSAAWQGETQYF. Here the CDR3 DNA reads TGTGCCAGCAGCGCGGCGTGGCAGGGAGAGACCCAGTACTTC.

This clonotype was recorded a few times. In nucleotides, the CDR3 is TGTGCCAGCAGTTATTCCATAAATGAGCAGTTCTTC. Translation: CASSYSINEQFF. This chain joins TRBV6-6 and TRBJ2-1; D remains ambiguous. Germline lookup yields CDR1 MNHNY and CDR2 SVGAGI (reference sequence). Trimming left V 3 bases short and J 7 bases short, with 7 bases between. The CDR3 sequence is 12 residues long.

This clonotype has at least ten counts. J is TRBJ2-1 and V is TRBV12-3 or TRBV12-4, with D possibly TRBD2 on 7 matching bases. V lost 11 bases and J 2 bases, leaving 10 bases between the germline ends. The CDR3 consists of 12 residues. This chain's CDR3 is CAGGGPYNEQFF. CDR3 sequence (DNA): TGTGCCGGGGGGGGGCCCTACAATGAGCAGTTCTTC.

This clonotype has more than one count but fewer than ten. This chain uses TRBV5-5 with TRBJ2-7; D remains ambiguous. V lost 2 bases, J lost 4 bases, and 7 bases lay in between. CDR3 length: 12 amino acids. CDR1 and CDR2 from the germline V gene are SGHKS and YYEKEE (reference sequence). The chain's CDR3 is CASSFKDYEQYF. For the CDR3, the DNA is TGTGCCAGCAGCTTCAAGGATTACGAGCAGTACTTC.

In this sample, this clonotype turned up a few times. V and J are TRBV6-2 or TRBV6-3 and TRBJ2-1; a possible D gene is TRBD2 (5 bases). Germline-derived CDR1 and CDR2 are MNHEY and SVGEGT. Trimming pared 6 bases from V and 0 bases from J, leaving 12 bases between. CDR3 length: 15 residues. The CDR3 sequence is CASRASRDSYNEQFF. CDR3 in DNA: TGTGCCAGCAGAGCCAGCCGGGACTCCTACAATGAGCAGTTCTTC.

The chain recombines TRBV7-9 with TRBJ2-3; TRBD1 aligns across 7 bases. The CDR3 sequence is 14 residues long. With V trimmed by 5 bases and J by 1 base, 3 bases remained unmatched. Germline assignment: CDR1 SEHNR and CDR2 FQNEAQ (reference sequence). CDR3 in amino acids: CASSTTGGTDTQYF. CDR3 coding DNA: TGTGCCAGCAGCACCACAGGGGGCACAGATACGCAGTATTTT. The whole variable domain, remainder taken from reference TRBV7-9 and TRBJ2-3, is DTGVSQNPRHKITKRGQNVTFRCDPISEHNRLYWYRQTLGQGPEFLTYFQNEAQLEKSRLLSDRFSAERPKGSFSTLEIQRTEQGDSAMYLCASSTTGGTDTQYFGPGTRLTVL.

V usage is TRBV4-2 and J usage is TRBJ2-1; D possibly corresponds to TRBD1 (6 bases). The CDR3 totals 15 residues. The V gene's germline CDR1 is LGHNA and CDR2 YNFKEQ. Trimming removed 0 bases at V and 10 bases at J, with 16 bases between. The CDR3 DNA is TGTGCCAGCAGCCAAGACGCTTCTGGCAGGGGAGAGCAGTTCTTC. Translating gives CASSQDASGRGEQFF.

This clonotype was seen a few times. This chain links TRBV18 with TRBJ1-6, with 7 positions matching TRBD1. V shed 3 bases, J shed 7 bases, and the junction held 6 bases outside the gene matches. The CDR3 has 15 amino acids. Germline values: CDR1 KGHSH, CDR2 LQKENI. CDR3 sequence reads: CASSPRDSLNSPLHF. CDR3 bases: TGTGCCAGCTCACCCCGGGACAGTTTAAATTCACCCCTCCACTTT.

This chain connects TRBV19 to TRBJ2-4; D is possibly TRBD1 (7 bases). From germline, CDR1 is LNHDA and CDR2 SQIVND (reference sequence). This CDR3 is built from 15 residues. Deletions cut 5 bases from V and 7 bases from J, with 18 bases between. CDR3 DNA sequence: TGTGCCAGTAGTCCATACTCGACAGGGAGGAACATTCAGTACTTC. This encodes CASSPYSTGRNIQYF.

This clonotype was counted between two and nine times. The CDR3 DNA is TGTGCCACCAGCAGGGACAGTAATAATTCACCCCTCCACTTT. Translated, it gives CATSRDSNNSPLHF. This rearrangement joins TRBV15 to TRBJ1-6; a weak D match, TRBD1 (6 bases). The CDR3 covers 14 residues. Between the trimmed V and J ends, which lost 3 bases and 5 bases, there was a span of 8 bases. The germline gives CDR1 LNHNV, CDR2 YYDKDF (reference sequence). Variable domain in full (rest from reference TRBV15 and TRBJ1-6): DAMVIQNPRYQVTQFGKPVTLSCSQTLNHNVMYWYQQKSSQAPKLLFHYYDKDFNNEADTPDNFQSRRPNTSFCFLDIRSPGLGDTAMYLCATSRDSNNSPLHFGNGTRLTVT.

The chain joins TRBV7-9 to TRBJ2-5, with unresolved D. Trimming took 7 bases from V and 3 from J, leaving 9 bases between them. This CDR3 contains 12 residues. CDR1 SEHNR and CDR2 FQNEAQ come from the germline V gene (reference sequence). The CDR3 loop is CASTDVKETQYF. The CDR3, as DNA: TGTGCCAGCACAGACGTTAAAGAGACCCAGTACTTC.

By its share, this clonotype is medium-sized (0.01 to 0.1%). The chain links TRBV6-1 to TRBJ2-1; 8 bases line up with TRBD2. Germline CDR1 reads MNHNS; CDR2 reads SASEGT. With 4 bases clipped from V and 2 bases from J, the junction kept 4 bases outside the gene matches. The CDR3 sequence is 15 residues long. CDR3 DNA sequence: TGTGCCAGCAGTGGAGGACTAGCCGCCTACAATGAGCAGTTCTTC. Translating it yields CASSGGLAAYNEQFF.

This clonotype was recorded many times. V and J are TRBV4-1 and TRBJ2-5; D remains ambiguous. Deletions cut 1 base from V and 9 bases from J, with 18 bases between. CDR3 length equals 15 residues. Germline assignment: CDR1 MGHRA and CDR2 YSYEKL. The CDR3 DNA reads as TGCGCCAGCAGCCAAGGATCCCTGGCCCCCGCGGCCCAGTACTTC. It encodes CASSQGSLAPAAQYF.

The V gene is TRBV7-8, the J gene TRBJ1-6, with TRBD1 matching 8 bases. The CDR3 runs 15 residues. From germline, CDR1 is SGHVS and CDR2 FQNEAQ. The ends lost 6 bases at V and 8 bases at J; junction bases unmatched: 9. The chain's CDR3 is CASRRQGLEDSPLHF. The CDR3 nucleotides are TGTGCCAGCAGAAGACAGGGGTTGGAGGATTCACCCCTCCACTTT.

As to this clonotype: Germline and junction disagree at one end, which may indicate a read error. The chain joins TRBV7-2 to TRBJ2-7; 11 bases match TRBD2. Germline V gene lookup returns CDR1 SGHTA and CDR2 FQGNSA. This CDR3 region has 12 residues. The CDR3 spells CASSLTSGAPSF. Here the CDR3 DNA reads TGTGCCAGCAGCTTGACTAGCGGGGCTCCATCCTTC.